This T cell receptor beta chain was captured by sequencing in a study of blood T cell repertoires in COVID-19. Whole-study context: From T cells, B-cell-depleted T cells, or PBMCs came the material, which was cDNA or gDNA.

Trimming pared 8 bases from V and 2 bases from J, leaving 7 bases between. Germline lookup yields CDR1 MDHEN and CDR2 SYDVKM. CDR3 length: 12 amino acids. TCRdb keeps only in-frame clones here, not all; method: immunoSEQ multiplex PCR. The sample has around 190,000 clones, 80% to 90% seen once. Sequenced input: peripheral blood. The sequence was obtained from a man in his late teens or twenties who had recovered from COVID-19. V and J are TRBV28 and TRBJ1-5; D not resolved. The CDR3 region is CASVAGNQPQHF. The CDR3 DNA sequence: TGTGCCAGCGTGGCGGGCAATCAGCCCCAGCATTTT.